Listed here is a single T cell receptor (beta chain). The antigen it binds to is not known. There are no base qualities to consult, and no much larger clone falls within one base. The entry originates in a study of OX40 agonist ivuxolimab in advanced cancers. Some background on the complete study: Ivuxolimab was a fully human IgG2 agonistic monoclonal antibody targeting the costimulatory receptor OX40 (CD134). Intravenous ivuxolimab was administered to patients every 2 weeks at six dose levels: 0.01, 0.1, 0.3, 1.5, 3 and 10 mg/kg. Among the 52 dose-escalation patients, some 19 had hepatocellular carcinoma, 15 or so melanoma, 9 renal cell carcinoma and 9 head and neck cancer. The dose-escalation cohort was around 84% male with a mean age of about 58 years, ranging from roughly 23 to 80. Patients were allowed to have had prior anti-PD-1, anti-PD-L1 or anti-CTLA-4 therapy, and approximately 37% of the dose-escalation patients had been treated with checkpoint inhibitors. Partial responses occurred in three dose-escalation patients: two with cutaneous melanoma and one with hepatocellular carcinoma. The purpose of peripheral TCRbeta sequencing was to test whether ivuxolimab changed TCR sequence diversity and led to clonal T-cell expansion. The paper reports the monotherapy dose-escalation portion (N of about 51 patients) of the phase I ivuxolimab trial. Paper-wide results and their limitations: After ivuxolimab, expanded clones were on average more numerous among CD8+ T cells than among CD4+ T cells. In the 0.1-3.0 mg/kg groups, partial responders were among the patients with the lowest normalized peripheral clonal expansion, particularly in CD8+ T cells. Low levels of normalized T-cell clonal expansion were also seen in some patients who did not respond. Antigen specificity was not determined for the clonally expanded peripheral T cells. At doses of 0.1 to 3.0 mg/kg, clonal expansion of both CD4+ and CD8+ blood T cells was observed from baseline to week 6.

Genomic DNA was extracted from sorted cells for sequencing of the TCRbeta CDR3 region. TCRbeta CDR3 regions were sequenced using the immunoSEQ Assay. TCRdb obtained this table from immuneACCESS and retained in-frame rearrangements with V and J assigned. These tables miss some clones; where compared with another copy, unresolved V genes account for less than half of the shortfall, and the remainder is unexplained. The sample table records 65,000 to 95,000 clones; just over 85% of these occur just once. About 0.8% of the sample is held by the ten biggest clonotypes. The trial excluded patients who had a history of autoimmune disease or were on systemic immunosuppression. Peripheral blood for TCR sequencing was drawn from every dose cohort at baseline, at cycle 4 day 1 and at cycle 7 day 1. The samples were taken from a phase I, first-in-human, multicenter, open-label dose-escalation trial of ivuxolimab. Adults with locally advanced or metastatic melanoma, renal cell, hepatocellular, or head and neck squamous cell carcinoma were enrolled in the trial. Before TCR sequencing, CD4+ T cells and CD8+ T cells were sorted from peripheral blood as separate populations.

The CDR3 goes from the cysteine to the phenylalanine over 11 residues. The sequence is cut down to CDR3 DNA, 33 bases in frame from base 1. V is reduced by 0 bases and J by 9 bases, leaving a spacing of 8 bases between them. Taken from the germline V gene (reference sequence), the CDR1 and CDR2 loops are DFQATT and SNEGSKA. The V and J genes are TRBV20-1 and TRBJ2-5, with the D gene call left open. This TCR was recovered from an adult with an advanced solid tumor such as melanoma, head and neck, liver or kidney cancer. The source material was CD4+ or CD8+ T cells sorted from blood, sampled in a trial of the OX40 agonist ivuxolimab. The DNA is TGCAGTGCTAGAGATGGGATGTCCCAGTACTTC. This sequence encodes CSARDGMSQYF.